This TCR beta chain originates from a study of blood T cell repertoires in COVID-19. Study details: The United States, Italy and Spain supplied acute and convalescent COVID-19 samples. Nucleic acid was either cDNA or gDNA, and it came from T cells, B-cell-depleted T cells, or PBMCs.

The V gene's germline CDR1 is LNHDA and CDR2 SQIVND (reference sequence). V shed 5 bases and J 1 base; nucleotides not matched to a gene: 15. The CDR3 has 18 residues. Authors' processing steps: Reference gene primer amplification gave nucleated cell count estimates. Data came from immunoSEQ multiplex PCR; TCRdb stores just in-frame clones and leaves some out. V, J and clone size are those of that table, while D and trimming were read from the DNA. The repertoire includes some 74,000 clones, around 83% of them detected once, and around 41% sits in the top ten. V gene TRBV19 combines with J gene TRBJ2-3; 7 bases fit TRBD1. This TCR came from a man aged 80 or over with acute or convalescent COVID-19. What was sequenced was peripheral blood. CDR3 residues: CASSQKTGITSGTDTQYF. In DNA, the CDR3 is TGTGCCAGTAGTCAGAAGACAGGGATCACTTCTGGCACAGATACGCAGTATTTT.